One T cell receptor (beta chain) is described in this entry. The antigen remains unidentified. Amplification of TCR beta CDR3 regions was performed using RNA transcripts as template. During a first-round RT-PCR of the TCR CDR3, the HTBI primer set was used. TCRdb called the multiplex PCR reads again in MiXCR, with one record for every CDR3 protein. Of 250,000 to 350,000 distinct CDR3 sequences listed, approximately 20% are singletons. Diagnostic decisions used clinical symptoms, serum thyroxine and TRAb, thyroid ultrasound and orbital computed tomography. PBMCs were derived from around 10 ml fresh peripheral blood. V lost 0 bases and J 2 bases, leaving 9 bases between the germline ends. The CDR3 covers 14 residues. Germline V gene lookup returns CDR1 SGHRS and CDR2 YFSETQ. This sample is part of a study of T cells in Graves' hyperthyroidism and ophthalmopathy. Study context: Peripheral blood samples were taken at initial diagnosis, prior to any treatment. Overall study results and limits: A 13 V-J signature model discriminated ophthalmopathy versus stable hyperthyroidism.

The J gene is TRBJ2-7, the V gene TRBV5-1; D is uncertain. The sequencing input was blood. The receptor's source is a man aged 25 to 40 with Graves' ophthalmopathy. The CDR3 coding sequence is TGCGCCAGCAGCTTGGGGGTCACCCCCTACGAGCAGTACTTC. This gives the protein CASSLGVTPYEQYF.